The clone carrying this T cell receptor (beta chain) was seen a handful of times. No antigen is known for it. This record comes from a study of human T cells and chemical hapten exposure. Looking at the study overall: For sensitization, 2% DPC was applied to a 2 cm by 2 cm patch of upper inner arm skin. Upper back patch tests used 0.01% DPC, scored after 6 days. The study, taken as a whole, reports: Relative to controls, expanded TCRs formed significantly more large CDR3 similarity clusters.

V lost 3 bases, J lost 3 bases, and 3 bases stayed unmatched. CDR3 size: 15 residues. Time point here: pre-sensitization, week 0. Treatment: therapeutic diphenylcyclopropenone sensitization with weekly scalp DPC. Authors' processing steps: The number of TCRs in each sample had a median of around 96,000 and spanned roughly 23,224 to 750,000. Using its own MiXCR run on the RACE reads, TCRdb lists one record per CDR3 protein. These V and J calls are TCRdb output, not the study's own analysis. The sample lists more than 150,000 distinct CDR3 sequences, 30% occurring once. The sample in question was whole blood, obtained in connection with sensitization to the hapten diphenylcyclopropenone (DPC). The chain recombines TRBV12-3 or TRBV12-4 with TRBJ2-3, with TRBD2 identical over 10 bases. The origin of this receptor is a young woman with alopecia areata. Some clones in this sample may be carry-over from other donors' samples. The CDR3 reads CASSFPGLATDTQYF. For the CDR3, the DNA is TGTGCCAGCAGTTTCCCGGGACTAGCGACAGATACGCAGTATTTT.